These 23 T cell receptor beta chains were all obtained from the same sample, sequenced in a study of blood T cell repertoires in COVID-19. Produced via immunoSEQ multiplex PCR; TCRdb's table is partial and in-frame only. The table shows about 250,000 clones, with around 86% occurring only once. The sequencing sample was made of PBMCs or T cells enriched from blood (not recorded which). These receptors came from a man aged 40-49 years who had recovered from COVID-19.

The J gene is TRBJ2-1, the V gene TRBV5-1; D possibly corresponds to TRBD2 (6 bases). The V and J ends lost 6 bases and 5 bases respectively, with 15 bases between them. Germline V gene sequence: CDR1 SGHRS, CDR2 YFSETQ. The CDR3 has 14 residues. CDR3 nucleotides: TGCGCCAGCAAAATCGGAGGGAACCACAATGAGCAGTTCTTC. Encoded protein: CASKIGGNHNEQFF.

The V gene is TRBV28, the J gene TRBJ2-7; D is uncertain. The CDR3 runs 12 residues. The V end was cut by 6 bases, the J end by 11 bases, with 17 bases between. Germline V lookup: CDR1 MDHEN, CDR2 SYDVKM. CDR3 DNA sequence: TGTGCCAGCAGGCTCGAATCGGGTCCGAAGTACTTC. Protein product: CASRLESGPKYF. Supplemented by reference TRBV28 and TRBJ2-7, the full variable domain reads DVKVTQSSRYLVKRTGEKVFLECVQDMDHENMFWYRQDPGLGLRLIYFSYDVKMKEKGDIPEGYSVSREKKERFSLILESASTNQTSMYLCASRLESGPKYFGPGTRLTVT.

This chain joins TRBV29-1 and TRBJ1-5; no reliable D call. V lost 6 bases and J lost 1, with 13 bases in between. Germline CDR1 SQVTM, CDR2 ANQGSEA. This CDR3 has 14 residues. The CDR3 bases are TGCAGCGTGGCGGCGACGGAGAGCAATCAGCCCCAGCATTTT. Protein product: CSVAATESNQPQHF.

This clone was observed a single time. The V call is TRBV3-1 (or the pseudogene TRBV3-2), the J call TRBJ2-5; no definite D call. Trimming shortened V by 5 bases and J by 5 bases, and 9 bases separated the two germline ends. Looked up from germline, CDR1 is LGHDT and CDR2 is YNNKEL (reference sequence). The CDR3 covers 12 residues. The CDR3 reads CASSFLPETQYF. CDR3 DNA sequence: TGTGCCAGCAGCTTTCTCCCGGAGACCCAGTACTTC.

The chain combines TRBV7-2 with TRBJ2-7, with 14 positions matching TRBD2. V was pared by 1 base and J by 3 bases, with 5 bases of the junction left unmatched. The CDR3 spans 17 residues. CDR1 is SGHTA and CDR2 is FQGNSA in the germline V gene. The CDR3 DNA reads as TGTGCCAGCAGCTTAGGGACTAGCGGGGGGCGGGTCTACGAGCAGTACTTC. Protein: CASSLGTSGGRVYEQYF.

The chain is built from TRBV27 and TRBJ2-5; TRBD1 aligns across 8 bases. J was trimmed by 1 base and V by 5 bases; bases with no gene match: 18. CDR1 MNHEY and CDR2 SMNVEV come from the germline V gene (reference sequence). CDR3 size: 19 residues. Here the CDR3 DNA reads TGTGCCAGCAGTAACACCCCGGATTATGGGACAGGCCGCCAAGAGACCCAGTACTTC. It codes for CASSNTPDYGTGRQETQYF.

The rearrangement uses TRBV9 and TRBJ2-3, with TRBD2 as a possible D gene (5 bases). CDR3 length: 19 residues. The germline CDR1 and CDR2 sequences are SGDLS and YYNGEE. The V end lost 0 bases, the J end lost 0 bases, and 20 bases lay between the germline ends. The CDR3 coding sequence is TGTGCCAGCAGCGTAGCTGGTGGGAGTAGCTGGAGTAGCACAGATACGCAGTATTTT. Protein: CASSVAGGSSWSSTDTQYF.

This chain connects TRBV20-1 to TRBJ2-5, with TRBD1 matching 9 bases. After removal of 3 bases from V and 4 bases from J, the junction contained 18 bases not matched to a gene. The CDR3 covers 18 residues. Germline assignment: CDR1 DFQATT and CDR2 SNEGSKA (reference sequence). The CDR3: CSASSWDRVRPMGETQYF. CDR3 coding DNA: TGCAGTGCTAGTAGTTGGGACAGGGTTCGTCCTATGGGAGAGACCCAGTACTTC.

The chain employs TRBV7-6 and TRBJ2-7; no firm D call. In germline, CDR1 is SGHVS, CDR2 FNYEAQ. The CDR3 extends over 11 amino acids. V was clipped by 4 bases and J by 5 bases, with 6 bases between them. This CDR3 reads CASSSRDEQYF. CDR3 nucleotide sequence: TGTGCCAGCAGCTCCCGGGACGAGCAGTACTTC.

The J gene is TRBJ1-1, the V gene TRBV29-1, with 10 bases lining up with TRBD1. The CDR3 has 17 amino acids. The trim removed 1 base at V and 3 bases at J, leaving 11 bases unmatched. Germline V gene data show CDR1 as SQVTM and CDR2 as ANQGSEA. In nucleotides, the CDR3 is TGCAGCGTTGAAGTAAGGGACAGGGGAGAAGGGTACACTGAAGCTTTCTTT. This sequence encodes CSVEVRDRGEGYTEAFF.

The genes are TRBV15 and TRBJ2-6, with TRBD2 identical over 9 bases. Unmatched junction bases numbered 14, after V lost 0 bases and J lost 5 bases. The length of the CDR3 is 20 residues. The germline V gene encodes CDR1 LNHNV and CDR2 YYDKDF (reference sequence). CDR3: CATSREASGTGQGRANVLTF. CDR3 sequence (DNA): TGTGCCACCAGCAGAGAGGCTAGCGGGACGGGGCAAGGACGGGCCAACGTCCTGACTTTC.

The chain combines TRBV29-1 with TRBJ2-3, with 7 bases matching TRBD2. V dropped 4 bases and J dropped 3; count of bases not matched to a gene: 4. The CDR3 length is 13 residues. Germline V gene data show CDR1 as SQVTM and CDR2 as ANQGSEA. CDR3 amino acids: CSVAGEGTDTQYF. CDR3 bases: TGCAGCGTTGCTGGGGAGGGTACAGATACGCAGTATTTT.

V gene TRBV6-2 or TRBV6-3 combines with J gene TRBJ2-1; 8 bases are shared with TRBD1. Germline assignment: CDR1 MNHEY and CDR2 SVGEGT. CDR3 length: 14 amino acids. V lost 5 bases and J lost 5; bases outside the gene matches: 5. The CDR3, as DNA: TGTGCCAGCAGTCTACGGACAGGGAACAATGAGCAGTTCTTC. Translated: CASSLRTGNNEQFF.

J is TRBJ1-2 and V is TRBV15; 8 nucleotides align to TRBD1. The CDR3 is made up of 13 amino acids. Germline lookup yields CDR1 LNHNV and CDR2 YYDKDF (reference sequence). The junction had 2 bases not matched to a gene; V was cut back by 5 bases and J by 3 bases. CDR3 protein: CATSPDRDYGYTF. CDR3 nucleotides: TGTGCCACCAGCCCGGACAGGGACTATGGCTACACCTTC.

The chain is built from TRBV19 and TRBJ2-4, with 7 bases fitting TRBD1. The CDR3 is 14 amino acids. Trimming took 7 bases from V and 3 from J; bases not matched to a gene: 6. Germline assignment: CDR1 LNHDA and CDR2 SQIVND (reference sequence). The CDR3 DNA follows: TGTGCCAGTACCCCGGGACAGCTCAAAAACATTCAGTACTTC. This sequence encodes CASTPGQLKNIQYF.

The V call is TRBV28, the J call TRBJ1-4, with 9 bases lining up with TRBD1. The germline gives CDR1 MDHEN, CDR2 SYDVKM. This CDR3 is built from 15 residues. V shed 5 bases, J shed 7 bases, and the junction held 8 bases outside the gene matches. The chain's CDR3 is CASSSETGGSEKLFF. The CDR3, as DNA: TGTGCCAGCAGTAGCGAGACAGGGGGTAGTGAAAAACTGTTTTTT.

Points on this clone: Given a much more abundant clone one base away, this may be a read error. The V gene is TRBV6-2 or TRBV6-3, the J gene TRBJ1-2, with 9 positions matching TRBD1. The CDR3 has 13 amino acids. Looked up from germline, CDR1 is MNHEY and CDR2 is SVGEGT. The J segment lost 4 bases and the V segment lost 6 bases, leaving 3 bases of the junction unmatched. CDR3 residues: CASSRDRVYGYTF. The CDR3 DNA reads as TGTGCCAGCAGCAGGGACAGGGTCTATGGCTACACCTTC.

The chain recombines TRBV11-2 with TRBJ2-5; TRBD1 matches 8 bases. In germline, CDR1 is SGHAT, CDR2 FQNNGV. V lost 3 bases to trimming and J lost 3 bases; unmatched junction nucleotides: 9. The CDR3 totals 16 residues. The CDR3 nucleotides read TGTGCCAGCAGCTTGACCGGACAGGGCCTTAAAGAGACCCAGTACTTC. Translated, it gives CASSLTGQGLKETQYF.

The rearrangement uses TRBV6-5 and TRBJ2-1, with 12 bases matching TRBD2. Per germline, CDR1 MNHEY and CDR2 SVGAGI. This CDR3 region has 15 residues. With 3 bases clipped from V and 7 bases from J, the junction kept 4 bases outside the gene matches. CDR3 protein: CASSYRLAGGNEQFF. Written as DNA, the CDR3 is TGTGCCAGCAGTTATAGGCTAGCGGGGGGGAATGAGCAGTTCTTC.

The chain uses TRBV15 and TRBJ2-5; D is unclear. Per the germline V gene, CDR1 is LNHNV and CDR2 is YYDKDF (reference sequence). This CDR3 has 14 amino acids. The V end was cut by 1 base, the J end by 2 bases, with 8 bases between. CDR3 nucleotide sequence: TGTGCCACCAGCAGAGGAACTGAACAAGAGACCCAGTACTTC. Translation: CATSRGTEQETQYF.

The genes are TRBV6-2 or TRBV6-3 and TRBJ2-7; D not certain. The CDR3 has 13 residues. V was clipped by 2 bases and J by 4 bases, with 9 bases between them. The germline V gene encodes CDR1 MNHEY and CDR2 SVGEGT. The CDR3 DNA reads as TGTGCCAGCAGTTACAGTGCGCCTTACGAGCAGTACTTC. Protein product: CASSYSAPYEQYF.

A single count supports this clone. The chain carries TRBV13 and TRBJ2-7; perhaps TRBD1 as D (5 bases). Germline V gene sequence: CDR1 PRHDT, CDR2 FYEKMQ (reference sequence). The CDR3 sequence is 13 residues long. V lost 4 bases and J 5 bases, leaving 12 bases between the germline ends. The CDR3 reads CASSSQGYDEQYF. CDR3 nucleotides: TGTGCCAGCAGCTCCCAGGGTTACGACGAGCAGTACTTC.

The rearrangement joins TRBV10-2 to TRBJ2-1, with 7 positions matching TRBD1. V lost 3 bases, J lost 7 bases, and 6 bases stayed unmatched. Germline CDR1 WSHSY, CDR2 SAAADI. CDR3 length equals 14 residues. This CDR3 reads CASSDPPRGNEQFF. CDR3 DNA: TGCGCCAGCAGTGATCCTCCCAGGGGGAATGAGCAGTTCTTC.